This TCR beta chain appears in the sequencing data of a study of CD8+ T cells in alopecia areata. Points from the study as a whole: Numerous clones, expanded in lesions, remained in scalp and blood during tofacitinib. The study found tofacitinib significantly decreased scalp clonality and expanded CD8+ clones among the top 100.

Treatment noted: oral pan-JAK inhibitor, 5-10 mg twice daily. A note on this clone: Antigen unknown.

Reverse transcription of extracted RNA yielded cDNA, which provided the sequencing template. Profiling relied on immunoSEQ multiplex PCR, and the TCRdb table lists in-frame clones only, not all of them. The sample lists roughly 110,000 clones, around 83% occurring once. The sequence derives from a human donor with alopecia areata. The material was CD8+ T cells sorted from blood, obtained at week 24, from a patient treated with tofacitinib.

The CDR3 reads CASSFPGTGELFF. The CDR3 DNA reads TGTGCCAGCAGCTTCCCCGGTACCGGGGAGCTGTTTTTT. The V call is TRBV7-9, the J call TRBJ2-2; D unclear. This CDR3 has 13 amino acids. Germline loops: CDR1 SEHNR, CDR2 FQNEAQ (reference sequence). V lost 3 bases and J lost 5, with 7 bases in between.